The present T cell receptor beta chain was sequenced within a study of cytomegalovirus exposure and HLA in healthy donors. Findings and limits, study-wide: Rare TCR sequences predominated, though certain public TCRs were found in many donors.

Germline-derived CDR1 and CDR2 are MDHEN and SYDVKM. Trimming took 4 bases from V and 2 from J; bases not matched to a gene: 16. CDR3 size: 20 residues. A multiplex PCR was run with 60 Vbeta primers and 13 Jbeta primers. TCRdb's table, derived via immunoSEQ multiplex PCR, lists solely in-frame clones and lacks some. The repertoire consists of about 89,000 clones, with less than 80% occurring once and the leading ten covering 2.1%. To note about this clone: Its target is not known.

Sequencing used PBMCs. V is TRBV28 and J is TRBJ2-7, with 14 bases aligning to TRBD2. The receptor comes from a man younger than 40 in good health and CMV-seronegative. CDR3 protein: CASSSLRLTSGGVPPYEQYF. CDR3 DNA sequence: TGTGCCAGCAGTTCCCTCAGACTGACTAGCGGGGGGGTTCCCCCCTACGAGCAGTACTTC.